This entry lists 27 T cell receptor beta chains sequenced from one sample in a study of cytomegalovirus exposure and HLA in healthy donors. Vbeta (60) and Jbeta (13) primers were used in the PCR. Repertoires were generated with immunoSEQ multiplex PCR, while TCRdb's copy carries only in-frame clones and drops some. The table records about 64,000 clones, 85% to 90% of them present only once. Material: PBMCs. The origin of the receptors is a female donor in good health and CMV-seronegative.

The CDR3 DNA sequence: TGCGCCAGCAGCCAAGATCCAGGACAGGGCTTTTACGAGCAGTACTTC. This encodes CASSQDPGQGFYEQYF. This chain uses TRBV4-1 with TRBJ2-7, with TRBD1 matching over 8 bases. Losses at the gene ends were 0 bases for V and 4 bases for J; bases not matched to a gene: 8. Germline values: CDR1 MGHRA, CDR2 YSYEKL. The CDR3 sequence is 16 residues long.

This clone occurred a few times. The CDR3 region is CASSYDQGAGTEAFF. CDR3 DNA sequence: TGTGCCAGCAGTTACGACCAGGGGGCGGGTACTGAAGCTTTCTTT. The chain combines TRBV6-5 with TRBJ1-1; TRBD1 matches at 8 bases. V lost 2 bases and J lost 5; bases outside the gene matches: 7. Germline lookup yields CDR1 MNHEY and CDR2 SVGAGI. This CDR3 is 15 amino acids long.

The chain combines TRBV2 with TRBJ2-7; D is uncertain. CDR1 SNHLY and CDR2 FYNNEI come from the germline V gene. This CDR3 spans 11 amino acids. The V end lost 5 bases, the J end lost 2 bases, and 4 bases lay between the germline ends. The CDR3 loop reads CASSHPYEQYF. CDR3 sequence (DNA): TGTGCCAGCAGTCATCCCTACGAGCAGTACTTC.

The chain recombines TRBV5-4 with TRBJ2-1; 8 bases map to TRBD2. The CDR3 consists of 16 residues. Per germline, CDR1 SGHNT and CDR2 YYREEE (reference sequence). V shed 0 bases, J shed 5 bases, and the junction held 7 bases outside the gene matches. This CDR3 reads CASSLVKRERDNEQFF. The CDR3 DNA reads as TGTGCCAGCAGCTTGGTGAAGCGGGAGAGGGACAATGAGCAGTTCTTC.

V gene TRBV6-1 combines with J gene TRBJ1-5; possible D gene TRBD1, 5 bases. The CDR3 has 15 amino acids. Germline V CDR1 and CDR2: MNHNS, SASEGT. Trimming cost V 1 base and J 0 bases, with 7 bases left between them. CDR3 sequence: CASSEGQTSNQPQHF. The CDR3 region has the DNA TGTGCCAGCAGTGAAGGACAGACTAGCAATCAGCCCCAGCATTTT.

This clone has only one observation. This CDR3 is also generated by other DNA sequences in the sample. The CDR3 loop is CASTEDSSYNEQFF. The DNA of the CDR3 is TGTGCCAGCACCGAGGACAGCTCCTACAATGAGCAGTTCTTC. The chain employs TRBV11-1 and TRBJ2-1, with D perhaps TRBD1 (6 bases). V gave up 7 bases and J gave up 0 bases, with 10 bases separating them. The germline gives CDR1 SGHAT, CDR2 FQDESV (reference sequence). The CDR3 has 14 amino acids.

The chain is built from TRBV18 and TRBJ2-3; 9 nucleotides align to TRBD2. CDR1 is KGHSH and CDR2 is LQKENI in the germline V gene. V was pared by 3 bases and J by 1 base, with 5 bases of the junction left unmatched. The CDR3 runs 16 residues. The CDR3 DNA reads TGTGCCAGCTCACCTAACCAGCGGGGGGGCACAGATACGCAGTATTTT. Translated, it gives CASSPNQRGGTDTQYF.

This chain links TRBV7-8 with TRBJ1-2; no clear D. Trimming cost V 5 bases and J 4 bases, with 17 bases left between them. The CDR3 length is 15 residues. Germline values: CDR1 SGHVS, CDR2 FQNEAQ. In nucleotides, the CDR3 is TGTGCCAGCAGCAACTCCCGGCAGGAGGCCTATGGCTACACCTTC. Its protein is CASSNSRQEAYGYTF.

The chain carries TRBV7-2 and TRBJ1-5; D gene unclear. V gave up 3 bases and J gave up 0 bases, with 6 bases separating them. CDR3 size: 14 residues. Germline V gene lookup returns CDR1 SGHTA and CDR2 FQGNSA. CDR3 loop: CASSFGDSNQPQHF. For the CDR3, the DNA is TGTGCCAGCAGCTTCGGGGATAGCAATCAGCCCCAGCATTTT.

This clone has just one count. This chain links TRBV28 with TRBJ2-1; tentative D call: TRBD2 (6 bases). This CDR3 comprises 14 residues. V was clipped by 6 bases and J by 5 bases, with 14 bases between them. Germline V CDR1 and CDR2: MDHEN, SYDVKM. CDR3 nucleotides: TGTGCCAGCAGCGGAATGGTAGCGGACAATGAGCAGTTCTTC. Protein sequence: CASSGMVADNEQFF.

This sequence joins TRBV29-1 and TRBJ1-2; 11 bases align to TRBD1. The CDR3 length is 15 residues. The V and J ends lost 6 bases and 8 bases, in that order; junction bases with no gene match: 14. CDR1 is SQVTM and CDR2 is ANQGSEA in the germline V gene. The CDR3 DNA follows: TGCAGCGTCCCATGGACAGGGGGCAGTGGGGGAGGCTACACCTTC. Its translation is CSVPWTGGSGGGYTF. Complete variable domain (other parts from reference TRBV29-1 and TRBJ1-2): SAVISQKPSRDICQRGTSLTIQCQVDSQVTMMFWYRQQPGQSLTLIATANQGSEATYESGFVIDKFPISRPNLTFSTLTVSNMSPEDSSIYLCSVPWTGGSGGGYTFGSGTRLTVV.

V is TRBV7-3 and J is TRBJ2-5; D is possibly TRBD2 (6 bases). Trimming took off 4 bases at V and 3 bases at J, with 9 bases between the two ends. Germline values: CDR1 SGHTA, CDR2 FQGTGA. CDR3 length equals 13 residues. The CDR3 here is CASSSGGKETQYF. CDR3 bases: TGTGCCAGCAGCTCAGGCGGGAAAGAGACCCAGTACTTC.

This clone has only one observation. The CDR3 spells CASSGGQGLAFF. The DNA of the CDR3 is TGTGCCAGCAGCGGGGGACAGGGGCTAGCTTTCTTT. The chain couples TRBV6-5 to TRBJ1-1, with 10 bases matching TRBD1. This CDR3 has 12 amino acids. CDR1 and CDR2 (germline): MNHEY, SVGAGI. The V segment lost 6 bases and the J segment 10 bases; nucleotides outside the gene matches: 5.

The chain recombines TRBV5-4 with TRBJ2-7, with a possible D match to TRBD2 (5 bases). Between the trimmed V and J ends, which lost 7 bases and 3 bases, there was a span of 14 bases. CDR1 and CDR2 from the germline V gene are SGHNT and YYREEE (reference sequence). The CDR3 runs 13 residues. The CDR3 spells CASSLTGYYEQYF. Here the CDR3 DNA reads TGTGCCAGCTCCTTAACGGGATACTACGAGCAGTACTTC.

The chain is built from TRBV21-1 and TRBJ1-5; the D call in the table, TRBD1, was not verified against the DNA. TRBV21-1 is recorded as a pseudogene. CDR3 length: 17 amino acids. The CDR3 nucleotides read TGTGCCAGCAGCAGGACAGCTACCTCTTATAGCAATCAGCCCCAGCATTTT. Protein sequence: CASSRTATSYSNQPQHF.

The V call is TRBV7-6, the J call TRBJ1-4; D possibly corresponds to TRBD1 (6 bases). There are 17 residues in the CDR3. Trimming took off 1 base at V and 8 bases at J, with 20 bases between the two ends. The germline CDR1 and CDR2 sequences are SGHVS and FNYEAQ. CDR3 DNA: TGTGCCAGCAGCTTAGGGGTCTTACAGGGTTCGTACGAAAAACTGTTTTTT. Translated, it gives CASSLGVLQGSYEKLFF.

The chain employs TRBV25-1 and TRBJ2-3; tentatively, D is TRBD2 (7 bases). The germline V and J ends were trimmed by 6 bases and 0 bases, with 19 bases remaining between them. Germline V gene lookup returns CDR1 MGHDK and CDR2 SYGVNS. The CDR3 consists of 17 residues. The DNA for the CDR3 is TGTGCCAGCAGCCTTAACCTGGGGGGGGCTAGCACAGATACGCAGTATTTT. As protein: CASSLNLGGASTDTQYF. The variable domain in full, completed from reference TRBV25-1 and TRBJ2-3, reads EADIYQTPRYLVIGTGKKITLECSQTMGHDKMYWYQQDPGMELHLIHYSYGVNSTEKGDLSSESTVSRIRTEHFPLTLESARPSHTSQYLCASSLNLGGASTDTQYFGPGTRLTVL.

This clone is a singleton in its sample. This chain joins TRBV4-1 and TRBJ1-2; TRBD1 aligns across 11 bases. The CDR3 is made up of 15 amino acids. J was trimmed by 3 bases and V by 3 bases; bases with no gene match: 3. Germline CDR1 reads MGHRA; CDR2 reads YSYEKL. CDR3 coding DNA: TGCGCCAGCAGCCAGGACAGGGGGCCGTACTATGGCTACACCTTC. As protein: CASSQDRGPYYGYTF.

V and J are TRBV5-1 and TRBJ2-2; 7 bases match TRBD2. The V gene's germline CDR1 is SGHRS and CDR2 YFSETQ. The CDR3 totals 15 residues. J gave up 5 bases and V 3 bases, and 7 bases lay outside the gene matches. The CDR3, as DNA: TGCGCCAGCAGCTCCCGGAATAGCGGGACCGGGGAGCTGTTTTTT. Protein product: CASSSRNSGTGELFF.

The chain uses TRBV14 and TRBJ2-5, with 9 bases identical to TRBD1. The CDR3 consists of 17 residues. The J segment lost 1 base and the V segment lost 3 bases, leaving 9 bases of the junction unmatched. Germline-derived CDR1 and CDR2 are SGHDN and FVKESK. The DNA of the CDR3 is TGTGCCAGCAGCCAGGGTCCCGGGACAGGGCCCCAAGAGACCCAGTACTTC. This codes for CASSQGPGTGPQETQYF.

V is TRBV18 and J is TRBJ1-2; 9 positions agree with TRBD1. The germline gives CDR1 KGHSH, CDR2 LQKENI. Unmatched junction bases numbered 6, after V lost 5 bases and J lost 5 bases. The CDR3 runs 14 residues. CDR3 nucleotides: TGTGCCAGCTCAACCGGGACAGGGCTGTATGGCTACACCTTC. Its protein is CASSTGTGLYGYTF.

The J gene is TRBJ2-7, the V gene TRBV7-9; 9 nucleotides align to TRBD1. The CDR3 extends over 15 amino acids. Losses at the gene ends were 5 bases for V and 1 base for J; bases not matched to a gene: 6. Germline V lookup: CDR1 SEHNR, CDR2 FQNEAQ (reference sequence). The CDR3 sequence: CASSKGTGTSYEQYF. CDR3 sequence (DNA): TGTGCCAGCAGCAAAGGGACAGGGACATCCTACGAGCAGTACTTC.

J is TRBJ2-7 and V is TRBV27; 8 bases align to TRBD2. The CDR3 runs to 15 residues. Germline CDR1 reads MNHEY; CDR2 reads SMNVEV (reference sequence). The trim removed 5 bases at V and 3 bases at J, leaving 9 bases unmatched. The CDR3 region is CASSASGRGVYEQYF. The DNA of the CDR3 is TGTGCCAGCAGTGCCTCCGGGCGGGGGGTCTACGAGCAGTACTTC.

The chain links TRBV7-9 to TRBJ1-1; D perhaps matches TRBD1 (6 bases). Trimming removed 2 bases from V and 0 bases from J, with 22 bases in between. The germline CDR1 and CDR2 sequences are SEHNR and FQNEAQ (reference sequence). The CDR3 length is 19 residues. The CDR3 DNA reads TGTGCCAGCAGCTTACGGGCGACCTCAGGGAGGGACATGAACACTGAAGCTTTCTTT. Its translation: CASSLRATSGRDMNTEAFF.

This clone was seen only a few times. The chain uses TRBV6-5 and TRBJ1-1; perhaps TRBD1 as D (5 bases). Germline V gene lookup returns CDR1 MNHEY and CDR2 SVGAGI. This CDR3 comprises 11 residues. Trimming cost V 9 bases and J 10 bases, with 15 bases left between them. CDR3 residues: CASYQGFAAFF. The CDR3 nucleotides are TGTGCCAGTTATCAGGGATTCGCAGCTTTCTTT.

The rearrangement joins TRBV5-5 to TRBJ1-3; D is perhaps TRBD1 (6 bases). CDR1 is SGHKS and CDR2 is YYEKEE in the germline V gene (reference sequence). The CDR3 loop spans 16 amino acids. V was cut by 0 bases and J by 0 bases, with 10 bases left in between. The CDR3 sequence: CASSLERGPSGNTIYF. The CDR3 DNA sequence: TGTGCCAGCAGCTTGGAGCGGGGGCCCTCTGGAAACACCATATATTTT.

This clone was observed once. The CDR3 is CASSETGVSGYTF. In nucleotides, the CDR3 is TGTGCCAGCAGTGAAACGGGAGTATCTGGCTACACCTTC. The J gene is TRBJ1-2, the V gene TRBV6-1, with D hard to call. The CDR3 consists of 13 residues. V shed 2 bases and J shed 7 bases, with 11 bases lying between them. Germline V gives CDR1 MNHNS, CDR2 SASEGT.